The clone carrying this T cell receptor (beta chain) was counted between two and nine times. Gene labels here are mouse ones. The CDR3 is cut off 1 residue early in the read; its end comes from the germline J gene. Method: immunoSEQ multiplex PCR; TCRdb's copy keeps in-frame clones and lacks some. The repertoire holds thousands of clones, with 48% as singletons. These data come from a study of tissue T cells after allogeneic stem cell transplantation. Time point given: mouse harvest day 14 after allogeneic transplant. Tail vein injection delivered 10^7 T-cell-depleted bone marrow cells and 10^6 splenic CD5+ T cells. The CDR3 is made up of 14 amino acids. Germline lookup yields CDR1 KGHTA and CDR2 FQNQQP.

This chain joins TRBV23 and TRBJ2-7; TRBD2 is the table's D call, not checked against the DNA. Source material: lymph node tissue. The source is a female BALB/c mouse given C57BL/6 T cells with graft-versus-host disease after an allogeneic hematopoietic cell transplant. The DNA read from the CDR3 is TGCTCCAGCAGTCAATCGACTGGGGTGGGGGAACAGTAC. Residues: CSSSQSTGVGEQY. In full, the CDR3 is CSSSQSTGVGEQYF. The whole variable domain, remainder taken from reference TRBV23 and TRBJ2-7, is DAAVTQKPRYLIKMKGQEAEMKCIPEKGHTAVFWYQQKQSKELKFLIYFQNQQPLDQIDMVKERFSAVCPSSSLCSLGIRTCEAEDSALYLCSSSQSTGVGEQYFGPGTRLTVL.